A selection of T cell receptor beta chains follows, all from one sample in a study of siplizumab effects on memory and regulatory T cells. Using immunoSEQ multiplex PCR, the repertoire was profiled, and TCRdb retains in-frame clones only, with some absent. Among 70,000 to 95,000 clones listed, 70% to 90% were seen once. Sequencing input: CD4+ T cells sorted from blood. Receptors were obtained from a human donor in good health. The CDR3 runs from the conserved cysteine through the conserved F or W. D genes are given only for firm matches. A clone size is listed for some rows: how often the clone was seen (once, few, many), or a class if it is expanded.

>-|TRBV28|TRBJ2-3|-
CASSKMQHTDTQYF
TGTGCCAGCAGTAAGATGCAGCACACAGATACGCAGTATTTT
>-|TRBV6-5|TRBJ2-3|-
CASSYERMNTQYF
TGTGCCAGCAGTTACGAACGGATGAATACGCAGTATTTT
>-|TRBV7-2|TRBJ2-7|TRBD2
CASSWTSGSYEQYF
TGTGCCAGCAGCTGGACTAGCGGCTCCTACGAGCAGTACTTC
>-|TRBV7-2|TRBJ2-5|-
CASSLKRGGIQETQYF
TGTGCCAGCAGCCTCAAAAGAGGCGGGATACAAGAGACCCAGTACTTC
>-|TRBV28|TRBJ2-5|-
CASMNFGQETQYF
TGTGCCAGCATGAACTTTGGCCAAGAGACCCAGTACTTC
>-|TRBV28|TRBJ1-2|-
CASRSTRGYGYTF
TGTGCCAGCAGATCGACCCGCGGCTATGGCTACACCTTC
>-|TRBV11-3|TRBJ2-3|TRBD2
CASTISGRVGDTQYF
TGTGCCAGCACTATTAGCGGGAGGGTCGGAGATACGCAGTATTTT
>once|TRBV2|TRBJ2-3|-
CASLASRTDTQYF
TGTGCCAGCCTGGCCAGCCGTACAGATACGCAGTATTTT
>once|TRBV15|TRBJ2-7|TRBD1
CATSRGQGAYEQYF
TGTGCCACCAGCAGGGGACAGGGGGCGTACGAGCAGTACTTC
>-|TRBV5-4|TRBJ1-4|TRBD1
CASFGTANEKLFF
TGTGCCAGCTTCGGGACAGCTAATGAAAAACTGTTTTTT
>-|TRBV11-2|TRBJ2-2|TRBD2
CASSCSGSTGELFF
TGTGCCAGCAGCTGTAGCGGGTCCACCGGGGAGCTGTTTTTT